This T cell receptor (beta chain) stems from a study of T cell clonality in common variable immunodeficiency (dated by TCRdb to between 2015 and 2017). Overall results and qualifications from the work: Although equal DNA input was used, an average of approximately 74,000 unique sequences per sample was obtained for controls, compared with approximately 30,000 for CVID samples. CVID subjects shared fewer TCRbeta clones with each other than healthy controls did (p < 0.0001). According to the authors, finding the cause of the higher clonality in CVID would require sequencing the repertoires of T cell subpopulations. Compared with healthy controls, CVID subjects showed increased TCRbeta clonality (t-test p = 0.018), a feature most characteristic of about a third of subjects. Reportedly, TCRbeta sequences from CVID had fewer deletions and N-nucleotide insertions, and highly modified clones with 13 or more V deletions were absent from CVID. Correlations between repertoire features and clinical complications were limited by patient heterogeneity within the CVID cohort.

At the junction V is shortened by 5 bases and J by 4 bases, with 18 bases in between. In the germline V gene (reference sequence), CDR1 corresponds to SGHNT and CDR2 to YYREEE. The CDR3 spans 15 residues, from the cysteine through the phenylalanine. Shown are 36 bases from within the CDR3, in frame from base 1. Both CVID patients and healthy controls were predominantly of Caucasian heritage. From each donor, 5 to 8 ml of heparinized peripheral whole blood was collected. Genomic DNA from adults with common variable immune deficiency (CVID) and from healthy adult controls was the source for sequencing TCRbeta CDR3 repertoires. The control group comprised some 22 healthy adult volunteers, some 12 female and about ten male, aged roughly 20 to 75 years with a mean age of roughly 34. Diluted blood was subjected to density centrifugation over Hypaque 1077 or Ficoll-Paque for isolation of peripheral blood mononuclear cells. Genomic DNA was obtained from unsorted mononuclear cells through either Qiagen column purification or a centrifugation-based method.

Many counts were recorded for this clone. This receptor's antigen is unknown. The read ends 3 residues before the CDR3 terminus; that terminus is restored from the germline J gene. For sequencing input, CVID and control samples contributed equivalent amounts of genomic DNA. For every sample, a 60 bp segment covering the rearranged TCRbeta CDR3 region was amplified and then sequenced. The immunoSEQ assay, a bias-corrected multiplex PCR with high-throughput sequencing, was employed for TCRbeta amplification. Regarding the original processing steps: Every unique nucleotide sequence counted as a clone and was annotated with V, D and J genes, copy number and frequency. Sequences were labeled productive if in frame, and non-productive if out of frame or containing stop codons. As previously described, clonality was computed from Shannon's entropy. The predicted amino acid sequences of productive clones were used to derive the mean CDR3 Kyte-Doolittle hydropathy. Hierarchical clustering of scaled V gene usage was performed with the R hclust function using Manhattan distance and complete linkage. Sharing of clones by CDR3 amino acid sequence was evaluated by resampling 12 repertoires per group over 100 rounds. The repertoires were searched for approximately 70 published EBV-specific TCRbeta sequences and roughly 250 published CMV-specific TCRbeta sequences. A couple of CVID samples yielding fewer than 10,000 sequences were excluded from analysis, leaving approximately 40 CVID repertoires. TCRdb provides this immuneACCESS table in a form limited to in-frame rearrangements. Some clones are lacking; in checked studies, under half of them reflect an unresolved V gene, and why the rest are absent is not known. For V, J and clone size, that table is used; D and trimming come from the DNA. In this sample the table shows about 81,000 clones, and no singletons are among them. The ten largest clones add up to over 0.7% of the sample.

This clonotype was sampled from a person aged 18-70 years in good health. The sequenced material came from peripheral blood mononuclear cells. The rearranged segments are TRBV5-4 and TRBJ1-2, with a weak D call of TRBD1 (5 bases match). The sequenced CDR3 bases are TGTGCCAGCAGGGACCTTTCCTCAACAGGCTATGGC. This yields the protein CASRDLSSTGYG. The complete CDR3 sequence is CASRDLSSTGYGYTF.